The 21 T cell receptor beta chains below all came from one sample that was sequenced in a study of blood T cell repertoires in COVID-19. The method was immunoSEQ multiplex PCR; TCRdb's version includes in-frame clones alone and lacks a portion of them. The repertoire consists of approximately 89,000 clones, with 70% to 90% occurring once and the leading ten covering about an eighth. Sequencing used peripheral blood. These receptor sequences come from a human donor in a cohort sampled during active COVID-19.

A single count supports this clone. The V gene is TRBV5-4, the J gene TRBJ2-5; 7 bases fit TRBD1. V lost 0 bases to trimming and J lost 4 bases; unmatched junction nucleotides: 3. Germline CDR1 reads SGHNT; CDR2 reads YYREEE (reference sequence). The length of the CDR3 is 14 residues. The CDR3 sequence is CASSLAKGAETQYF. The CDR3 DNA is TGTGCCAGCAGCTTGGCCAAGGGGGCAGAGACCCAGTACTTC.

The chain employs TRBV11-2 and TRBJ1-1; the D is unclear. This CDR3 is built from 13 residues. V was shortened by 2 bases and J by 5 bases, with 9 bases between the two germline ends. CDR1 and CDR2 from the germline V gene are SGHAT and FQNNGV. The CDR3 loop reads CASSLRGLTEAFF. CDR3 nucleotides: TGTGCCAGCAGCTTACGGGGTTTAACTGAAGCTTTCTTT.

V usage is TRBV5-1 and J usage is TRBJ1-4; TRBD1 matches at 7 bases. CDR1 and CDR2 from the germline V gene are SGHRS and YFSETQ. The ends lost 4 bases at V and 2 bases at J; junction bases unmatched: 8. The CDR3 consists of 16 residues. The CDR3 loop is CASSTRQGGTNEKLFF. DNA of the CDR3: TGCGCCAGCAGCACTAGACAGGGTGGCACTAATGAAAAACTGTTTTTT.

The gene calls are TRBV4-1 and TRBJ2-5; TRBD2 matches at 9 bases. Trimming cost V 3 bases and J 2 bases; bases outside gene matches: 19. From germline, CDR1 is MGHRA and CDR2 YSYEKL. The CDR3 contains 20 residues. CDR3 in amino acids: CASSQKTVTLSGGPQETQYF. CDR3 nucleotide sequence: TGCGCCAGCAGCCAGAAAACCGTTACTCTTAGCGGGGGACCGCAAGAGACCCAGTACTTC.

The chain employs TRBV7-6 and TRBJ2-2, with no clear D. Trimming stripped 1 base from V and 3 bases from J, with 12 bases between. Germline CDR1 is SGHVS and CDR2 is FNYEAQ. This CDR3 spans 16 amino acids. CDR3 residues: CASSLVQAQYTGELFF. The CDR3 DNA is TGTGCCAGCAGCTTAGTTCAGGCGCAATACACCGGGGAGCTGTTTTTT.

The V call is TRBV7-8, the J call TRBJ2-3, with no clear D. V was cut by 0 bases and J by 3 bases, with 7 bases left in between. Per germline, CDR1 SGHVS and CDR2 FQNEAQ. CDR3 length: 14 amino acids. This CDR3 reads CASSLARYTDTQYF. The CDR3 DNA reads TGTGCCAGCAGCTTAGCCCGTTATACAGATACGCAGTATTTT.

This clone was observed a single time. J is TRBJ2-1 and V is TRBV18, with 9 bases aligning to TRBD1. The V segment lost 1 base and the J segment 7 bases; nucleotides outside the gene matches: 11. The CDR3 length is 17 residues. Germline V CDR1 and CDR2: KGHSH, LQKENI. CDR3 protein: CASSPQSPGQGKNEQFF. The CDR3 nucleotides read TGTGCCAGCTCACCACAGAGCCCGGGACAGGGTAAAAATGAGCAGTTCTTC.

The chain joins TRBV5-8 to TRBJ2-7; TRBD1 might be the D (6 bases). The germline V and J ends were trimmed by 3 bases and 6 bases, with 13 bases remaining between them. From germline, CDR1 is SGHTS and CDR2 YDEGEE. The CDR3 has 13 residues. The CDR3 loop is CASSWTDSGEQYF. The CDR3 DNA is TGTGCCAGCAGCTGGACAGATTCGGGCGAGCAGTACTTC.

This chain joins TRBV6-2 or TRBV6-3 and TRBJ2-7; 7 bases match TRBD1. Germline loops: CDR1 MNHEY, CDR2 SVGEGT. Germline trimming cut 0 bases from V and 7 bases from J; bases unmatched to any gene: 9. There are 15 residues in the CDR3. CDR3: CASSYSTGFFREQYF. DNA for the CDR3: TGTGCCAGCAGTTACTCGACAGGGTTTTTTCGGGAGCAGTACTTC.

This clone was counted a single time. The genes are TRBV7-2 and TRBJ2-3; TRBD2 agrees at 9 bases. With V trimmed by 6 bases and J by 5 bases, 12 bases remained unmatched. The CDR3 runs 16 residues. CDR1 is SGHTA and CDR2 is FQGNSA in the germline V gene. CDR3 amino acids: CASSFSGGGARDTQYF. Written as DNA, the CDR3 is TGTGCCAGCAGTTTTAGTGGCGGGGGGGCCAGAGATACGCAGTATTTT.

The chain employs TRBV2 and TRBJ2-7; TRBD2 matches at 13 bases. Germline CDR1 reads SNHLY; CDR2 reads FYNNEI. The ends lost 5 bases at V and 4 bases at J; junction bases unmatched: 2. CDR3 length: 14 amino acids. This chain's CDR3 is CASSRLAGGYEQYF. CDR3 coding DNA: TGTGCCAGCAGTCGACTAGCGGGGGGTTACGAGCAGTACTTC.

The table lists this clone with a count of one. CDR3 coding DNA: TGTGCCAGCTCACCAACACAGATACCCTACGAGCAGTACTTC. It is translated as CASSPTQIPYEQYF. The gene calls are TRBV18 and TRBJ2-7; D remains ambiguous. The CDR3 contains 14 residues. Trimming removed 2 bases at V and 2 bases at J, with 10 bases between. Germline V gene data show CDR1 as KGHSH and CDR2 as LQKENI.

The J gene is TRBJ2-7, the V gene TRBV6-5, with 7 bases fitting TRBD1. Germline CDR1 MNHEY, CDR2 SVGAGI. The junction had 6 bases not matched to a gene; V was cut back by 8 bases and J by 2 bases. The CDR3 consists of 13 residues. CDR3 residues: CASRQGNTYEQYF. The CDR3 DNA sequence: TGTGCCAGCCGACAGGGCAACACCTACGAGCAGTACTTC.

A single count supports this clone. V is TRBV11-2 and J is TRBJ2-1; possible D gene TRBD2, 7 bases. With 6 bases removed from V and 3 bases from J, the gap between germline ends came to 18 bases. This CDR3 contains 16 residues. Germline V lookup: CDR1 SGHAT, CDR2 FQNNGV. CDR3 coding DNA: TGTGCCAGCAGAGCGAGGGGGGGGGTAAGCTACAATGAGCAGTTCTTC. Protein sequence: CASRARGGVSYNEQFF.

The sample holds a few counts of this clone. The chain employs TRBV14 and TRBJ1-1; D call uncertain. V was cut by 0 bases and J by 8 bases, with 22 bases left in between. This CDR3 region has 17 residues. Germline V lookup: CDR1 SGHDN, CDR2 FVKESK. This CDR3 reads CASSQDWMRRGLTEAFF. CDR3 DNA: TGTGCCAGCAGCCAAGATTGGATGCGGCGGGGTCTTACGGAAGCTTTCTTT.

The chain links TRBV2 to TRBJ2-6; a possible D gene is TRBD1 (6 bases). Germline CDR1 SNHLY, CDR2 FYNNEI. This CDR3 is 18 amino acids long. Trimming removed 6 bases at V and 2 bases at J, with 20 bases between. CDR3 residues: CASRITGNLGPGANVLTF. CDR3 coding DNA: TGTGCCAGCAGAATTACAGGGAATCTAGGACCTGGGGCCAACGTCCTGACTTTC.

J is TRBJ2-3 and V is TRBV7-2, with D maybe TRBD1 (6 bases). The V gene's germline CDR1 is SGHTA and CDR2 FQGNSA. The length of the CDR3 is 16 residues. V was trimmed by 6 bases and J by 4 bases, leaving 20 bases between them. The CDR3 region has the DNA TGTGCCAGCAGTCCAAGAAACAGGGAATGGGCAGATACGCAGTATTTT. It codes for CASSPRNREWADTQYF.

This sequence joins TRBV30 and TRBJ2-3; perhaps TRBD1 as D (5 bases). Trimming took 0 bases from V and 1 from J, leaving 11 bases between them. CDR3 length: 15 residues. Germline V CDR1 and CDR2: GTSNPN, SVGIG (reference sequence). This CDR3 is CAWSVKGRGTDTQYF. The CDR3 nucleotides are TGTGCCTGGAGTGTAAAGGGCAGGGGCACAGATACGCAGTATTTT.

This rearrangement joins TRBV11-2 to TRBJ1-5; unclear D gene. Germline-derived CDR1 and CDR2 are SGHAT and FQNNGV. Trimming cost V 5 bases and J 7 bases, with 12 bases left between them. The CDR3 length is 13 residues. CDR3 sequence (DNA): TGTGCCAGCAGCCCAGGCCAGATGCAGCCCCAGCATTTT. Translating gives CASSPGQMQPQHF.

The chain uses TRBV25-1 and TRBJ1-4; the D is unclear. CDR3 length: 17 residues. V shed 0 bases and J shed 0 bases, with 11 bases lying between them. Looked up from germline, CDR1 is MGHDK and CDR2 is SYGVNS. DNA of the CDR3: TGTGCCAGCAGTGAATACAGGACTCTCTCAACTAATGAAAAACTGTTTTTT. Residues: CASSEYRTLSTNEKLFF.

The CDR3 DNA reads as TGTGCCACCCTCCGGGGGGGGAATGAAAAACTGTTTTTT. Its translation is CATLRGGNEKLFF. The chain has TRBV15 and TRBJ1-4, with D perhaps matching TRBD1 (5 bases). The CDR3 runs to 13 residues. With 8 bases removed from V and 5 bases from J, the gap between germline ends came to 12 bases. Germline loops: CDR1 LNHNV, CDR2 YYDKDF (reference sequence).